The sequence of this TCR beta chain was determined in a study of T-cell memory formation after mild COVID-19 (TCRdb year 2021). Context from the whole study: TCR sequence clusters from the two donors were largely donor specific. Two young, previously healthy adult volunteers, one female and one male, were included in the cohort. In a couple of donors, T-cell clones that expanded and contracted after mild COVID-19 were tracked by sequencing TCRalpha and TCRbeta repertoires over time.

PBMCs were isolated by Ficoll-Paque density gradient centrifugation. These reads were obtained on an Illumina NovaSeq 6000. TCRalpha and TCRbeta cDNA libraries were constructed by 5'RACE with constant-segment primers, with sample barcodes and unique molecular identifiers being introduced. RNA was extracted from every sample with Trizol reagent. The libraries were amplified in two PCR steps, and the second step added a second sample barcode and Illumina TruSeq adapters. Sequencing of libraries was performed on an Illumina NovaSeq with 2 x 150 bp paired-end reads. As for the authors' bioinformatics: Reads were demultiplexed and collapsed into UMI-guided consensus sequences with migec v1.2.7. Using mixcr v2.1.11, UMI consensuses were aligned to TRA and TRB V and J templates and then assembled into clonotypes. Expanded or contracted clonotypes were those called significant by both edgeR and NoisET, with noise models trained on biological replicates. For edgeR calls, the cutoffs were a false discovery rate-adjusted p below 0.01 and a log2 fold-change threshold of 1. As an exploratory analysis of dynamics, max-normalized trajectories of the 1000 most abundant clonotypes were examined by PCA with hierarchical clustering. Separately sequenced CD4+ and CD8+ repertoires were used to assign the CD4 or CD8 phenotype of responding clones. The public reads were reprocessed in TCRdb via fastp at Q25 and MiXCR, keeping in-frame beta chains. Entries that share a CDR3 protein sequence are merged under the most common genes and DNA. These V and J calls derive from TCRdb rather than the authors' analysis. Present in this sample are fewer than 550,000 distinct CDR3 sequences, 20% of which were seen just once. Clones ranked in the top ten supply roughly 8.4% of the sample.

What the work shows at the level of the full study, not this receptor alone: Some responding clones were detected in pre-infection memory, which suggested that pre-existing cross-reactive memory T cells had joined the SARS-CoV-2 response. Clones contracting from day 15 to 85 had balanced CD4/CD8 phenotypes, while a second wave expanding from day 15 to 37 was biased towards CD4+. The study covered only a couple of mild cases, and larger cohorts including severe cases with pre-infection samples were considered necessary. Contracting CD4+ clones turned up mainly in the CM and EM memory subsets, whereas EMRA was where CD8+ clones were enriched. SARS-CoV-2 specificity was not confirmed for the second-wave clones peaking on day 37.

V and J are trimmed by 5 bases and 6 bases, and the gene matches miss 11 bases of the junction. As encoded in the germline V gene, CDR1 is SGHVS while CDR2 is FNYEAQ. From cysteine to phenylalanine, the CDR3 is 15 amino acids long. The sequence is cut down to CDR3 DNA, 45 bases in frame from base 1. A few counts support this clonotype. The antigen this receptor binds is unknown. No much larger clonotype is one base removed from it; base qualities were not supplied. Sequenced material: PBMCs or a T cell subset sorted from them (not recorded which). This sequence was found in an adult woman who had mild COVID-19 (a few samples of this study predate the infection). The sample titles of this study are shuffled in the database, so cell type and time point are left out; the donor was told from shared clones. In this chain, TRBV7-6 is recombined with TRBJ2-3; 7 bases in between match TRBD1. This receptor has the CDR3 CASSLTGSYFDTQYF. The sequenced DNA is TGTGCCAGCAGCCTGACAGGGAGCTACTTCGATACGCAGTATTTT.